A selection of T cell receptor beta chains follows, all from one sample in a study of Ad26.COV2.S vaccination and SARS-CoV-2 variants. The repertoire was sequenced with immunoSEQ multiplex PCR; TCRdb's copy has only in-frame clones and lacks some. Found here are about 280,000 clones, more than 75% of them singletons; the top ten hold around 3%. Sequences were derived from peripheral blood, sampled in a trial of Ad26.COV2.S vaccine versus placebo. These receptors were collected from a person aged 18-65 years who received the Ad26.COV2.S COVID-19 vaccine or a placebo. The CDR3 runs from the conserved cysteine through the conserved F or W. Each record gives: V gene, J gene, CDR3 protein.

>TRBV6-1|TRBJ1-1
CASSDRQGAEAFF
>TRBV30|TRBJ1-2
CAWSHGGGIGYGYTF
>TRBV30|TRBJ2-1
CACSGTGYNEQFF
>TRBV30|TRBJ1-1
CAWQALNTEAFF
>TRBV7-3|TRBJ2-3
CASSLKDRGTDTQYF
>TRBV6-2/TRBV6-3|TRBJ1-2
CASSYGSFYGYTF
>TRBV7-9|TRBJ1-2
CASSFTNYGYTF
>TRBV3-1/TRBV3-2|TRBJ1-3
CASSQDSGNTIYF
>TRBV27|TRBJ1-2
CASRATGTGYGYTF
>TRBV10-3|TRBJ1-2
CAISGQSDRGRGYGYTF
>TRBV7-2|TRBJ1-6
CASSEDRGPRPLHF
>TRBV30|TRBJ1-5
CAWSAGQRNQPQHF
>TRBV15|TRBJ2-1
CATSRPPYDEQFF
>TRBV2|TRBJ2-7
CASTGMGREGTYEQYF
>TRBV5-4|TRBJ2-5
CASSTGDQETQYF
>TRBV9|TRBJ2-1
CASSVVGSGVNNEQFF
>TRBV9|TRBJ2-1
CASSPGRGRSYNEQFF
>TRBV4-2|TRBJ2-1
CASSPSWSSYNEQFF
>TRBV29-1|TRBJ1-5
CSVGHGDQPQHF
>TRBV3-1/TRBV3-2|TRBJ2-7
CASSQEGLVKHEQYF
>TRBV29-1|TRBJ1-1
CSVDGTGVAEAFF
>TRBV18|TRBJ2-7
CASSLDGLYEQYF
>TRBV19|TRBJ2-3
CASSIRATGSDTQYF
>TRBV7-2|TRBJ2-3
CASSLLGPPTPTDTQYF
>TRBV5-1|TRBJ1-2
CASSSDTGGRSGYTF
>TRBV27|TRBJ1-1
CASSAGFVVNTEAFF
>TRBV24-1|TRBJ1-1
CATSDPAGTEAFF
>TRBV2|TRBJ2-1
CASTGPAGNNEQFF
>TRBV25-1|TRBJ2-1
CASREAVRNEQFF
>TRBV2|TRBJ1-1
CASSEVAGMNTEAFF
>TRBV7-2|TRBJ1-2
CASSPGTDYGYTF
>TRBV4-3|TRBJ2-2
CASSQDGTWPGELFF
>TRBV7-8|TRBJ2-2
CASSLAQGNTGELFF
>TRBV19|TRBJ2-2
CASSIGWRATTGELFF
>TRBV28|TRBJ2-7
CASSLGGPPYEQYF
>TRBV2|TRBJ1-2
CASRDGGYGYTF
>TRBV4-1|TRBJ2-5
CASSAPTGQGIQTQYF
>TRBV5-1|TRBJ1-4
CASSLWTGNEKLFF
>TRBV4-2|TRBJ2-3
CASSRRLAGVPDTQYF
>TRBV28|TRBJ1-2
CASRTGHLGQGYTF
>TRBV19|TRBJ1-4
CASSLRTGGRTNEKLFF
>TRBV12-2|TRBJ2-3
CASRLAKDLSTDTQYF
>TRBV29-1|TRBJ2-5
CSALGSGGDQETQYF
>TRBV30|TRBJ2-1
CAWSEGPLAGVSDEQFF
>TRBV6-5|TRBJ1-4
CASSYGQGGEKLFF
>TRBV11-1|TRBJ1-1
CASSPGGTEAFF
>TRBV4-2|TRBJ2-7
CASSQEGDRVTHEQYF
>TRBV7-8|TRBJ1-3
CASSLGRGGIVRRNTIYF
>TRBV2|TRBJ2-3
CASMPPDTQYF
>TRBV28|TRBJ1-1
CASTNPGQLTEAFF
>TRBV12-3/TRBV12-4|TRBJ2-1
CASSLEKRGVPIF
>TRBV6-5|TRBJ1-5
CASSDRDSNQPQHF
>TRBV2|TRBJ1-2
CASSEIEDYGYTF
>TRBV7-9|TRBJ1-1
CASSSDGDEAFF
>TRBV4-2|TRBJ1-1
CASSHGQGNTEAFF
>TRBV3-1/TRBV3-2|TRBJ2-1
CASSQEGSGIGNEQFF
>TRBV7-9|TRBJ1-2
CASTFVGQGQGYTF
>TRBV5-8|TRBJ1-6
CASSLFADGSSLHF
>TRBV7-8|TRBJ2-1
CASSAALGGLYNEQFF
>TRBV11-2|TRBJ1-2
CASSPTEGTGYTF